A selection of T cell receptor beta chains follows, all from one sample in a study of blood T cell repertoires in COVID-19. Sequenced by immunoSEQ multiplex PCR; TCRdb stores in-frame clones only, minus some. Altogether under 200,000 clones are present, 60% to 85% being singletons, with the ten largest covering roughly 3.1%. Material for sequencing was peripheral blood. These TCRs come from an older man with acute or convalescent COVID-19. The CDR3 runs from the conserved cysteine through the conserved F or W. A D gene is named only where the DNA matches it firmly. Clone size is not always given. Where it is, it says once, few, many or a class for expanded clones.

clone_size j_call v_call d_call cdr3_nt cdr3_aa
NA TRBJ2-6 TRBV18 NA TGTGCCAGCTCACTTAGAGACAGGAACTCTGGGGCCAACGTCCTGACTTTC CASSLRDRNSGANVLTF
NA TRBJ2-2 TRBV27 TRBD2 TGTGCCAGCAGTGCCTTCCCTTTAGCGGGGACGAACACCGGGGAGCTGTTTTTT CASSAFPLAGTNTGELFF
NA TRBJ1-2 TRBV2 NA TGTGCCAGCAGTGAACAGAGTGCGGGTCGGGCAGGCTACACCTTC CASSEQSAGRAGYTF
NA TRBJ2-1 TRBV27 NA TGTGCCAGCACCGAAACAGGGTCGTCCTACAATGAGCAGTTCTTC CASTETGSSYNEQFF
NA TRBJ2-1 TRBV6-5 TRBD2 TGTGCCAGCAGACGGGACTACCAGGGTGAGCAGTTCTTC CASRRDYQGEQFF
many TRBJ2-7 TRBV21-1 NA TGTGCCAGCAGCAGCCACCTCCAACGGGGGGGCTACGAGCAGTACTTC CASSSHLQRGGYEQYF
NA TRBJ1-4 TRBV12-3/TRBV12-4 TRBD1 TGTGCGTCACAGGGGGACGCTAATGAAAAACTGTTTTTT CASQGDANEKLFF
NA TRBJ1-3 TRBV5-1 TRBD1 TGCGCCAGCAGCTTGGGGACAGGGGTTGGAAACACCATATATTTT CASSLGTGVGNTIYF
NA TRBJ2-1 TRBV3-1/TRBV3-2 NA TGTGCCAGCAGCCAGGGTCCTCAGGTCGGTCAGGGGCAGTTCTTC CASSQGPQVGQGQFF
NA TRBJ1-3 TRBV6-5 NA TGTGCCACTACGGGGAAAGACACCATATATTTT CATTGKDTIYF
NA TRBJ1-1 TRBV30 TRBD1 TGTGCCTGGAACAGGGGTTCCACTGAAGCTTTCTTT CAWNRGSTEAFF
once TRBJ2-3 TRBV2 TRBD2 TGTGCCAGCAGTCCTAGCGGGGGCCGCACAGATACGCAGTATTTT CASSPSGGRTDTQYF
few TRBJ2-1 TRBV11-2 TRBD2 TGTGCCAGCAGCTTAGAGCCTAGCGGGAACATGCAGTTCTTC CASSLEPSGNMQFF
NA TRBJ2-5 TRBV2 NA TGTGCCAGCAGCTGGACTAACCAAGAGACCCAGTACTTC CASSWTNQETQYF
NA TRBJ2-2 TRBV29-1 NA TGCAGCGTTGTACAGCTCCCCGCGAACACCGGGGAGCTGTTTTTT CSVVQLPANTGELFF
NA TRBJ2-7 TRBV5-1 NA TGCGCCAGCAGCTTGGGACACGCTTGGGAGCAGTACTTC CASSLGHAWEQYF
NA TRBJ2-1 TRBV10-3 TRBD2 TGTGCCGCCCGGCCGGGACTAACCTACAATGAGCAGTTCTTC CAARPGLTYNEQFF
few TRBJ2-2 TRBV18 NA TGTGCCAGCTCGCGGCAGACCGGGGAGCTGTTTTTT CASSRQTGELFF
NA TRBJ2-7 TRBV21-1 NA TGTGCCAGCAGCAAATGCCCTACAGGGAAGGAGCAGTACTTC CASSKCPTGKEQYF
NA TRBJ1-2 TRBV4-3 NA TGCGCCAGCAGCCAGGGGGACGCGGGGGGCGGCTACACCTTC CASSQGDAGGGYTF
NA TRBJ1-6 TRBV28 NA TGTGCCAGCAGTTCCCCAACAGGGACCCTCCACTTT CASSSPTGTLHF
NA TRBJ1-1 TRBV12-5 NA TGTGCTAGTGCCCTCTCCCGTGGCGCTTTCTTT CASALSRGAFF
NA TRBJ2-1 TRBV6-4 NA TGTGCCAGCAGTGTTGACAGCTCCTACAATGAGCAGTTCTTC CASSVDSSYNEQFF
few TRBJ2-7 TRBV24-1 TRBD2 TGTGCCACCAGTCCGGGGGGGGGAGCCGTGGAGCAGTACTTC CATSPGGGAVEQYF
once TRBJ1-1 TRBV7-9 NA TGTGCCAGCAGCGCAGGGAGGTCCACTGAAGCTTTCTTT CASSAGRSTEAFF
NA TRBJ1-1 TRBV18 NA TGTGCCAGCTCATCCCAAATGAACACTGAAGCTTTCTTT CASSSQMNTEAFF
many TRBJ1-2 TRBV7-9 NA TGTGCCAGCAGCTTATCGACAGACGGCTACACCTTC CASSLSTDGYTF
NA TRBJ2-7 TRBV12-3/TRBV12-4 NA TGTGCCAGCAGTAGGGGTTACGAGCAGTACTTC CASSRGYEQYF
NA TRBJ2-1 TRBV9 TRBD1 TGTGCCAGCAGCCCCCAGGGACAGGGGAATGAGCAGTTCTTC CASSPQGQGNEQFF
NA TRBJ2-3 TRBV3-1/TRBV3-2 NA TGTGCCAGCAGCCAGATAGCCGCAGATACGCAGTATTTT CASSQIAADTQYF
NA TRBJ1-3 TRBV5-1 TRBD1 TGCGCCAGCAGCTCGCGGACAGGGACTGGAAACACCATATATTTT CASSSRTGTGNTIYF
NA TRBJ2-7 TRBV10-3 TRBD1 TGTGCCATCAGCTGGATTTCCGGGACAGGGATTTCCGAGCAGTACTTC CAISWISGTGISEQYF
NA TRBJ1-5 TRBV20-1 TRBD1 TGCAGTGCTAGTTTGGTCACAGGGGGCAATCAGCCCCAGCATTTT CSASLVTGGNQPQHF
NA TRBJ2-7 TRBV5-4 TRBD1 TGTGCCAGCAGCTTGCCCCGAGCAGACAGGGACGGCGAGCAGTACTTC CASSLPRADRDGEQYF
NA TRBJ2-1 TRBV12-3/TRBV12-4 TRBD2 TGTGCCAGCAGTTTGGGGGGGAGAGAGCAGTTCTTC CASSLGGREQFF
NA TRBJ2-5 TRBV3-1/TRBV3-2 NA TGTGCCAGCAGCCAAGATAGTCACCTGGGAGGAGAGACCCAGTACTTC CASSQDSHLGGETQYF
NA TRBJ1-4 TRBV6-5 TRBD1 TGTGCCAGCAGTAAACAGGGGGACAGGACTGAAAAACTGTTTTTT CASSKQGDRTEKLFF
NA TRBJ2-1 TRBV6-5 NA TGTGCCAGCAGCTTCCACACTGAGCAGTTCTTC CASSFHTEQFF
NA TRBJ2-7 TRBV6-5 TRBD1 TGTGCCAGCAGTTCACCCGGGACAGGCTACGAGCAGTACTTC CASSSPGTGYEQYF
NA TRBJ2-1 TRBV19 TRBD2 TGTGCCAGTAGTCCGCCTCCTGGGGCTAGCGGGAGGCATAACAATGAGCAGTTCTTC CASSPPPGASGRHNNEQFF
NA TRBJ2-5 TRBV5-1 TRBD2 TGCGCCAGCAGCTTAACTAGCGGGGGTAACCAAGAGACCCAGTACTTC CASSLTSGGNQETQYF
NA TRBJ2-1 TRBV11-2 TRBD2 TGTGCCAGCAGTCCCGGACTAGCGGGAGGGTTTGAGTTCTTC CASSPGLAGGFEFF
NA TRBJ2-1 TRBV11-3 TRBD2 TGTGCCAGCAGCTTAAGGTTAGCGGGAGGGCCCAATGAGCAGTTCTTC CASSLRLAGGPNEQFF
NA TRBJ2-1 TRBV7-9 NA TGTGCCAGCAGCTCCTGGGCCGACAATGAGCAGTTCTTC CASSSWADNEQFF
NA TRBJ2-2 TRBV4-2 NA TGTGCCAGCAGCCAAGAACAGGGTGACACCGGGGAGCTGTTTTTT CASSQEQGDTGELFF
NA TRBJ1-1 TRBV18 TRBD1 TGTGCCAGCTCACCATTACACACAGGGGTGAACACTGAAGCTTTCTTT CASSPLHTGVNTEAFF
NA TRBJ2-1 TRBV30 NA TGTGCCTGGAGCCCCCAGGTCAATGAGCAGTTCTTC CAWSPQVNEQFF
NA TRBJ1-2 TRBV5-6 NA TGTGCCAGCAGCGATCGACAGTATGGCTACACCTTC CASSDRQYGYTF
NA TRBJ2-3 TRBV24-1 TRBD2 TGTGCCACCAGTGATAGGGGTAGCGGGGGGGCCTCAGATACGCAGTATTTT CATSDRGSGGASDTQYF
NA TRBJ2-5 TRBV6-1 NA TGTGCCAGCAGTGAAGCGGGAGGTTGGGGGACCCAGTACTTC CASSEAGGWGTQYF
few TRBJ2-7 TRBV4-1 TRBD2 TGCGCCAGCAGCCAAGAACCTAGCGGGGTTTACGAGCAGTACTTC CASSQEPSGVYEQYF
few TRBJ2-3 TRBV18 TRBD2 TGTGCCAGCTCACCACCCCTTGGTAGCGGGGGTAAAGATACGCAGTATTTT CASSPPLGSGGKDTQYF
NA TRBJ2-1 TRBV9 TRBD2 TGTGCCAGCAGCGTAGTGAGCGGGGGATACAATGAGCAGTTCTTC CASSVVSGGYNEQFF
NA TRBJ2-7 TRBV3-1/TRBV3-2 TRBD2 TGTGCCAGCAGCCTCACGGGGGGGGCCTACGAGCAGTACTTC CASSLTGGAYEQYF